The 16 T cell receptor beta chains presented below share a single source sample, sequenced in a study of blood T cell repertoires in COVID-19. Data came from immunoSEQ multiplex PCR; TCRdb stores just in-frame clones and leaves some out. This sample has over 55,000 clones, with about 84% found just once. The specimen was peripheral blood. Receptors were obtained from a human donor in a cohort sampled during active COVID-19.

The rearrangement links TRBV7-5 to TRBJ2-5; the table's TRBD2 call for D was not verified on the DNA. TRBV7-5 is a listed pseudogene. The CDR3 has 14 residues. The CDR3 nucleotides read TGTGTCAGAAGCCCAAGACTAGCGGGAGAGACCCAGTACTTC. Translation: CVRSPRLAGETQYF.

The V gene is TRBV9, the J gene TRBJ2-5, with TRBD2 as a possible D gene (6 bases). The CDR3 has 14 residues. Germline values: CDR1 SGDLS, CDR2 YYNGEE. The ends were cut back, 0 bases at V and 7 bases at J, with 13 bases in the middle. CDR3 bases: TGTGCCAGCAGCGTAGTCGGGGACTCCGGGACCCAGTACTTC. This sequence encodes CASSVVGDSGTQYF.

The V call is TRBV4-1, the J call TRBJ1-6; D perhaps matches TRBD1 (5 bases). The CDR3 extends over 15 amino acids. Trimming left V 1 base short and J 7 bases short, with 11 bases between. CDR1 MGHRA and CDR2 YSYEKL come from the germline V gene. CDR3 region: CASSQVNRLNSPLHF. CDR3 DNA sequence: TGCGCCAGCAGCCAAGTGAACAGGCTCAATTCACCCCTCCACTTT.

CDR3 sequence reads: CATSAVSGGASNEQFF. CDR3 nucleotide sequence: TGTGCCACCAGTGCTGTTAGCGGGGGGGCCAGCAATGAGCAGTTCTTC. V and J are TRBV24-1 and TRBJ2-1; 11 bases match TRBD2. CDR1 is KGHDR, CDR2 SFDVKD, per germline. CDR3 size: 16 residues. J was trimmed by 6 bases and V by 5 bases; bases with no gene match: 8.

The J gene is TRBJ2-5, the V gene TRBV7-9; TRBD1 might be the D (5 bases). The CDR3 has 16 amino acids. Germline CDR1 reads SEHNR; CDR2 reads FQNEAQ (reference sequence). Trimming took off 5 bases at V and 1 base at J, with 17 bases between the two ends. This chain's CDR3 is CASSPPKTEIQETQYF. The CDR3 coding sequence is TGTGCCAGCAGCCCCCCGAAGACAGAGATCCAAGAGACCCAGTACTTC.

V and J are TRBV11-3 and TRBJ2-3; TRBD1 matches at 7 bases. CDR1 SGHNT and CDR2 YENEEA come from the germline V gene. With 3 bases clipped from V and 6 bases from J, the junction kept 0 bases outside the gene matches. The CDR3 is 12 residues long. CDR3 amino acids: CASSLDRDTQYF. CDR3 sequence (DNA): TGTGCCAGCAGCTTGGACAGGGATACGCAGTATTTT.

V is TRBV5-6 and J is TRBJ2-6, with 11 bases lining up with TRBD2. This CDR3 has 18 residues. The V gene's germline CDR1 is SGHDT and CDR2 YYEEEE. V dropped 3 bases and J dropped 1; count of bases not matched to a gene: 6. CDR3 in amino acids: CASSWRLAGGSGANVLTF. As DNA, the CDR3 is TGTGCCAGCAGCTGGAGGCTAGCGGGGGGATCTGGGGCCAACGTCCTGACTTTC.

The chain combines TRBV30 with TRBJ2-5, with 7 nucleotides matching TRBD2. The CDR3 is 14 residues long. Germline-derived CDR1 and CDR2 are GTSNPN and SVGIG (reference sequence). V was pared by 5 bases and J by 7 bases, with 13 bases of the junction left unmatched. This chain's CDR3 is CAWHPSGVGPTQYF. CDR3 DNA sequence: TGTGCCTGGCACCCTAGCGGCGTAGGTCCGACCCAGTACTTC.

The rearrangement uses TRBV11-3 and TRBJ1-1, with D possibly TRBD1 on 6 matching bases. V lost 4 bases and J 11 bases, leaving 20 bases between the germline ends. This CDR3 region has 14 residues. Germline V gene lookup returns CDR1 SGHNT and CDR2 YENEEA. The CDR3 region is CASSYQQATGMAFF. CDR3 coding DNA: TGTGCCAGCAGCTACCAACAGGCAACAGGGATGGCTTTCTTT.

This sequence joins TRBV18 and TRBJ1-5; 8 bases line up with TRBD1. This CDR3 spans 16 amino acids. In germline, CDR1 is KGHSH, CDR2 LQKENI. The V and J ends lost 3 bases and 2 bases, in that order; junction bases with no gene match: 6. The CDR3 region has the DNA TGTGCCAGCTCACCTCCGGACAGGGTCGGCAATCAGCCCCAGCATTTT. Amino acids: CASSPPDRVGNQPQHF.

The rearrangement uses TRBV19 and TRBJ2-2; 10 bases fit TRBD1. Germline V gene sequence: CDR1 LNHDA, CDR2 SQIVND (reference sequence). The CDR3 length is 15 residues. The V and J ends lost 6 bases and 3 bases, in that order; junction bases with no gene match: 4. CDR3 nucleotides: TGTGCCAGTAGAGGGGGACAGGGGCACACCGGGGAGCTGTTTTTT. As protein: CASRGGQGHTGELFF. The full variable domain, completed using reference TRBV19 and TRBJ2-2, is DGGITQSPKYLFRKEGQNVTLSCEQNLNHDAMYWYRQDPGQGLRLIYYSQIVNDFQKGDIAEGYSVSREKKESFPLTVTSAQKNPTAFYLCASRGGQGHTGELFFGEGSRLTVL.

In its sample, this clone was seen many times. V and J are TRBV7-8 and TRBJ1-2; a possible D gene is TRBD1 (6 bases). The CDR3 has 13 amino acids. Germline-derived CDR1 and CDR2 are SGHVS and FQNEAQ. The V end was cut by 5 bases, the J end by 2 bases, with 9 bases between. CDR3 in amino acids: CASSVGQNYGYTF. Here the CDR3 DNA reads TGTGCCAGCAGCGTCGGACAGAACTATGGCTACACCTTC.

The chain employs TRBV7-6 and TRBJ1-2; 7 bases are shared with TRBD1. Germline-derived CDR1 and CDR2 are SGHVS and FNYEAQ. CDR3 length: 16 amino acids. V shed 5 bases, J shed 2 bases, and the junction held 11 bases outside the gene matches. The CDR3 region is CASSPIPGTANYGYTF. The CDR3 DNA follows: TGTGCCAGCAGCCCCATACCCGGGACAGCCAACTATGGCTACACCTTC.

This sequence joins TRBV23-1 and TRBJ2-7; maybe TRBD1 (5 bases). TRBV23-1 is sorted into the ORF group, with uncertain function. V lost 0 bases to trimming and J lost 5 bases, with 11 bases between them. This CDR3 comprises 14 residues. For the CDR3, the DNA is TGCGCCAGCAGTCAATCCAGGGAATCGCACGAGCAGTACTTC. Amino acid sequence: CASSQSRESHEQYF.

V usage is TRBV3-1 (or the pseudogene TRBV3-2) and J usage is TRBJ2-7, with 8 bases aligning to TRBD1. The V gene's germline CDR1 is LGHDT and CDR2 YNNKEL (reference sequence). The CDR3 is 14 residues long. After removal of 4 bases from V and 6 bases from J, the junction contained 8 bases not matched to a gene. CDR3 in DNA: TGTGCCAGCAGCCGCCAGACAGGGGTAGGCGAGCAGTACTTC. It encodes CASSRQTGVGEQYF.

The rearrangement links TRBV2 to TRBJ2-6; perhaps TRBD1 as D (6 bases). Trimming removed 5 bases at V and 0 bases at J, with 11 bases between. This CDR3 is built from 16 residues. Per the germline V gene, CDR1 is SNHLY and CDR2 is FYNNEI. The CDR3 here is CASSRQVISGANVLTF. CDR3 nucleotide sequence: TGTGCCAGCAGTAGACAGGTTATCTCTGGGGCCAACGTCCTGACTTTC.